Listed below are T cell receptor beta chains from one sample, sequenced in a study of PD-1 blockade in classical Hodgkin lymphoma. The protocol was immunoSEQ multiplex PCR, while the TCRdb copy is restricted to in-frame clones and leaves out a portion. The sample contains about 66,000 clones, 71% of which appear only once. The sample in question was peripheral blood mononuclear cells (PBMCs), obtained before the second cycle of nivolumab. The receptors derive from a human donor with classical Hodgkin lymphoma. Both conserved end residues are part of each CDR3. Each record gives: V gene, J gene, D gene, CDR3 protein. The D gene is left open where the match is weak.

V: TRBV2; J: TRBJ1-6; D: .; CDR3: CAIPRGGARNVEPLHF
V: TRBV25-1; J: TRBJ2-1; D: TRBD2; CDR3: CASSEGGRSYNEQFF
V: TRBV29-1; J: TRBJ1-1; D: .; CDR3: CSVEDVRGAEAFF
V: TRBV6-6; J: TRBJ1-2; D: .; CDR3: CASSRGGRNYGYTF
V: TRBV27; J: TRBJ1-3; D: .; CDR3: CASSSRTVSSGNTIYF
V: TRBV6-1; J: TRBJ2-5; D: .; CDR3: CASSVRPGTGAETQYF
V: TRBV4-1; J: TRBJ2-3; D: TRBD2; CDR3: CASSPRQAGGPDTQYF
V: TRBV19; J: TRBJ2-7; D: TRBD1; CDR3: CASSTQGAWVYEQYF
V: TRBV5-8; J: TRBJ1-4; D: TRBD1; CDR3: CASSIGQGGNNEKLFF
V: TRBV5-1; J: TRBJ2-7; D: .; CDR3: CASSVQSGSYEQYF
V: TRBV7-3; J: TRBJ2-7; D: .; CDR3: CASSLSQGEGYEQYF
V: TRBV2; J: TRBJ1-1; D: .; CDR3: CASSVPGTTEAFF
V: TRBV4-1; J: TRBJ2-1; D: .; CDR3: CASSQVGRGWPYNEQFF
V: TRBV28; J: TRBJ2-2; D: .; CDR3: CASSLQTGWRDTGELFF
V: TRBV7-7; J: TRBJ1-2; D: .; CDR3: CASSPLGRPYGYTF
V: TRBV19; J: TRBJ2-2; D: .; CDR3: CASSIYSGELFF
V: TRBV7-3; J: TRBJ2-7; D: .; CDR3: CASSLRLEPHHLPTDTYEQYF
V: TRBV6-4; J: TRBJ1-1; D: .; CDR3: CASSPNQGNTEAFF
V: TRBV9; J: TRBJ2-5; D: .; CDR3: CASSVEGGGDDLQETQYF
V: TRBV15; J: TRBJ2-5; D: .; CDR3: CATSRVRQADLNPQETQYF
V: TRBV27; J: TRBJ2-5; D: .; CDR3: CASSLSVVGQETQYF
V: TRBV21-1; J: TRBJ1-2; D: .; CDR3: CARSSYGYTF
V: TRBV6-1; J: TRBJ1-4; D: .; CDR3: CASSSLQGPNEKLFF
V: TRBV5-1; J: TRBJ2-7; D: .; CDR3: CASSPDSGYEQYF
V: TRBV6-5; J: TRBJ2-3; D: .; CDR3: CASSRGPGGTDTQYF
V: TRBV29-1; J: TRBJ1-1; D: .; CDR3: CSVQGFAEAFF
V: TRBV5-1; J: TRBJ2-7; D: .; CDR3: CASSLGGRGSFEQYF
V: TRBV2; J: TRBJ1-2; D: .; CDR3: CASSETSLYGYTF
V: TRBV18; J: TRBJ1-1; D: .; CDR3: CASSLPLNTEAFF
V: TRBV10-1; J: TRBJ2-1; D: TRBD2; CDR3: CASSEVRLAGGEQFF
V: TRBV5-1; J: TRBJ1-5; D: .; CDR3: CASSLGYQGSDQHF
V: TRBV6-5; J: TRBJ2-3; D: TRBD1; CDR3: CASSYRTGGTDTQYF
V: TRBV11-2; J: TRBJ1-1; D: .; CDR3: CASSLVLADTEAFF
V: TRBV5-5; J: TRBJ2-5; D: .; CDR3: CASSLAGSQETQYF
V: TRBV4-1; J: TRBJ1-2; D: .; CDR3: CASSQDRRTVYGYTF
V: TRBV11-2; J: TRBJ2-3; D: .; CDR3: CASSLGRDCTDTQYF
V: TRBV5-1; J: TRBJ2-1; D: .; CDR3: CASSKPLPGEQFF
V: TRBV12-5; J: TRBJ1-1; D: .; CDR3: CASGLDIYTEAFF
V: TRBV7-9; J: TRBJ1-6; D: .; CDR3: CASSFVGYNSPLHF
V: TRBV19; J: TRBJ2-2; D: .; CDR3: CASSIGPGELFF
V: TRBV6-4; J: TRBJ2-1; D: TRBD2; CDR3: CASRPLAGGHNEQFF
V: TRBV2; J: TRBJ2-1; D: TRBD2; CDR3: CASMLGGRNEQFF
V: TRBV11-2; J: TRBJ2-7; D: TRBD1; CDR3: CASSLQGTGVYEQYF
V: TRBV5-1; J: TRBJ2-5; D: .; CDR3: CASSERTTMYQETQYF
V: TRBV28; J: TRBJ2-6; D: .; CDR3: CASSSETGSGANVLTF